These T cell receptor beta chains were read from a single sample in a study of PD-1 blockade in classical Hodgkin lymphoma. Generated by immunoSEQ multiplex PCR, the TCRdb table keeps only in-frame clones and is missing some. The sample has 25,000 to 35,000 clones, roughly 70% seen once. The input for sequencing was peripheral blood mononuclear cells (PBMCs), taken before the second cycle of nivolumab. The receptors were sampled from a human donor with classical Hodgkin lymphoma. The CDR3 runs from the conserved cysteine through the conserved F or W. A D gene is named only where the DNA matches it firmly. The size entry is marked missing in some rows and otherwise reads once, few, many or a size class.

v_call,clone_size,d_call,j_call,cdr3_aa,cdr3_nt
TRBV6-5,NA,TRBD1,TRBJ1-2,CASSGTVGYGYTF,TGTGCCAGCAGCGGGACAGTAGGCTATGGCTACACCTTC
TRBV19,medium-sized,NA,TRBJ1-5,CASRSSNQPQHF,TGTGCCAGTAGGTCAAGCAATCAGCCCCAGCATTTT
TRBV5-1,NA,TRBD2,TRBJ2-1,CASSSAILAGSINEQFF,TGCGCCAGCAGTTCCGCAATACTAGCGGGATCAATTAATGAGCAGTTCTTC
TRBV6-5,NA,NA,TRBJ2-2,CASSKQAAGTGELFF,TGTGCCAGCAGTAAACAGGCTGCAGGGACCGGGGAGCTGTTTTTT
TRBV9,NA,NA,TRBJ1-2,CASTVDGSSYGYTF,TGTGCCAGCACCGTAGATGGGTCTAGCTATGGCTACACCTTC
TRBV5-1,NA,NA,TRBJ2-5,CASTGNQETQYF,TGCGCCAGTACAGGGAATCAAGAGACCCAGTACTTC
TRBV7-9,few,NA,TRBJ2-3,CASSPRGPDTQYF,TGTGCCAGCAGCCCCAGGGGACCAGATACGCAGTATTTT
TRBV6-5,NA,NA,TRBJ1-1,CASRGDRSTEAFF,TGTGCCAGCAGGGGAGACAGGAGCACTGAAGCTTTCTTT
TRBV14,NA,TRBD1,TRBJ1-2,CASSPLTGGAFGYTF,TGTGCCAGCAGCCCATTAACAGGGGGCGCTTTTGGCTACACCTTC
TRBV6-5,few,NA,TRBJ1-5,CASSSRGPGGNQPQHF,TGTGCCAGCAGTTCCAGGGGACCCGGTGGGAATCAGCCCCAGCATTTT
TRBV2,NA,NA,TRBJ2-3,CASSQGYTDTQYF,TGTGCCAGCAGTCAAGGGTACACAGATACGCAGTATTTT
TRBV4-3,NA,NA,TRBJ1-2,CASSQEIRARTMAYTF,TGCGCCAGCAGCCAGGAAATCCGGGCCCGGACTATGGCTTACACCTTC
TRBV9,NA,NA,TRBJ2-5,CASSVATWETQYF,TGTGCCAGCAGCGTAGCTACGTGGGAGACCCAGTACTTC
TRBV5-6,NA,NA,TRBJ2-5,CASSLMAGTLQETQYF,TGTGCCAGCAGCTTGATGGCGGGTACGCTACAAGAGACCCAGTACTTC
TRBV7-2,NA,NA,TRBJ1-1,CASSRWGNTEAFF,TGTGCCAGCAGCCGGTGGGGGAACACTGAAGCTTTCTTT
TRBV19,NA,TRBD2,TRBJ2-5,CASSIRPAGGPETQYF,TGTGCCAGTAGTATTCGACCAGCGGGAGGGCCGGAGACCCAGTACTTC
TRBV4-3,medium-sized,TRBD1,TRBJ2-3,CASSQTPQGAGTDTQYF,TGCGCCAGCAGCCAAACCCCACAGGGGGCAGGCACAGATACGCAGTATTTT
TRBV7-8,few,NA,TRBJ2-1,CASSLFSGTKGFF,TGTGCCAGCAGCTTATTCTCGGGGACAAAGGGCTTCTTC
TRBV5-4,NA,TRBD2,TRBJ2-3,CASSSGLAGGPQYF,TGTGCCAGCAGCTCGGGACTAGCGGGGGGACCGCAGTATTTT
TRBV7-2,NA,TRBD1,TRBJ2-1,CASSQGPTGLEQFF,TGTGCCAGCAGCCAAGGGCCGACAGGGCTTGAGCAGTTCTTC
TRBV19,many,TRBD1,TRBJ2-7,CASSRTGGHEQYF,TGTGCCAGTAGCCGGACAGGGGGTCACGAGCAGTACTTC
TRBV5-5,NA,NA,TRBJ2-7,CASSFGNPYEQYF,TGTGCCAGCAGCTTTGGCAATCCCTACGAGCAGTACTTC
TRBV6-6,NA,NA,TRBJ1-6,CASSPFSSYNSPLHF,TGTGCCAGCAGCCCCTTTAGCTCCTATAATTCACCCCTCCACTTT
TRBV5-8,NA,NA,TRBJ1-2,CASSLALGVAYYGYTF,TGTGCCAGCAGCTTGGCCTTGGGGGTAGCTTACTATGGCTACACCTTC
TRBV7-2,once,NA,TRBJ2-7,CASSSTSGASYEQYF,TGTGCCAGCAGTTCCACATCCGGGGCCTCCTACGAGCAGTACTTC
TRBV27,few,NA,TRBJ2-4,CASSGRLGGINIQYF,TGTGCCAGCAGTGGGCGGTTAGGGGGAATCAACATTCAGTACTTC
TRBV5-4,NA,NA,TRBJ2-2,CASSSRGRAGELFF,TGTGCCAGCAGCTCCCGGGGGCGGGCCGGGGAGCTGTTTTTT
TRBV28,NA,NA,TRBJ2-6,CASSLFSSGANVLTF,TGTGCCAGCAGTTTATTCAGCTCTGGGGCCAACGTCCTGACTTTC
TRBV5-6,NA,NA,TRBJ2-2,CASSFTGPGELFF,TGTGCCAGCAGCTTTACAGGGCCCGGGGAGCTGTTTTTT
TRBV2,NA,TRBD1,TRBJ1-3,CASSVGQGALFSGNTIYF,TGTGCCAGCAGTGTGGGACAGGGGGCTCTCTTCTCTGGAAACACCATATATTTT
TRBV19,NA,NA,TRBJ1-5,CASSFLTGNQPQHF,TGTGCCAGTAGTTTCCTGACGGGAAATCAGCCCCAGCATTTT
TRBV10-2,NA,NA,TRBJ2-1,CASSPYNEQFF,TGCGCCAGCAGCCCCTACAATGAGCAGTTCTTC
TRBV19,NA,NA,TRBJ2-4,CASGHLAKNIQYF,TGTGCCAGCGGGCATCTAGCCAAAAACATTCAGTACTTC
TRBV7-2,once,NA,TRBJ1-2,CASSLVRGTYGYTF,TGTGCCAGCAGCTTAGTGCGGGGGACCTATGGCTACACCTTC
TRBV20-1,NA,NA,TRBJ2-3,CSALLSDTQYF,TGCAGTGCTCTCCTTTCAGATACGCAGTATTTT
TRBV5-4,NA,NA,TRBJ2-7,CASSLEGRGYEQYF,TGTGCCAGCAGCTTGGAAGGCAGGGGTTACGAGCAGTACTTC
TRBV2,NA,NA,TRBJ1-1,CASSEYAEAFF,TGTGCCAGCAGTGAATATGCTGAAGCTTTCTTT
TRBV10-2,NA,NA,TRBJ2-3,CASRQAGTDTQYF,TGCGCCAGTAGACAGGCTGGGACAGATACGCAGTATTTT
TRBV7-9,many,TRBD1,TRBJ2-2,CASSPGTDNTGELFF,TGTGCCAGCAGCCCCGGGACAGACAACACCGGGGAGCTGTTTTTT
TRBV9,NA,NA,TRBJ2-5,CASSVDEGYQETQYF,TGTGCCAGCAGCGTAGATGAGGGGTACCAAGAGACCCAGTACTTC
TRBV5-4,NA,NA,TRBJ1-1,CASSFEAMSTGAEAFF,TGTGCCAGCAGCTTCGAAGCCATGAGCACGGGGGCTGAAGCTTTCTTT